This T cell receptor beta chain appears in the sequencing data of a study of technical replicates of blood from a few donors. The CDR3 extends over 14 amino acids. Trimming pared 2 bases from V and 2 bases from J, leaving 9 bases between. CDR1 is SEHNR and CDR2 is FQNEAQ in the germline V gene (reference sequence). About this clone itself: Other DNA sequences in this sample translate to the same CDR3.

The method was immunoSEQ multiplex PCR; TCRdb's version includes in-frame clones alone and lacks a portion of them. Of tens of thousands of clones listed, approximately 97% are singletons. The sequence was collected from a human donor in good health. The gene calls are TRBV7-9 and TRBJ1-2, with D tentatively TRBD1 (6 bases). The sequencing sample was made of T cells isolated from PBMCs. For the CDR3, the DNA is TGTGCCAGCAGCTTATCGCAGGGGAACTATGGCTACACCTTC. Translation gives CASSLSQGNYGYTF.